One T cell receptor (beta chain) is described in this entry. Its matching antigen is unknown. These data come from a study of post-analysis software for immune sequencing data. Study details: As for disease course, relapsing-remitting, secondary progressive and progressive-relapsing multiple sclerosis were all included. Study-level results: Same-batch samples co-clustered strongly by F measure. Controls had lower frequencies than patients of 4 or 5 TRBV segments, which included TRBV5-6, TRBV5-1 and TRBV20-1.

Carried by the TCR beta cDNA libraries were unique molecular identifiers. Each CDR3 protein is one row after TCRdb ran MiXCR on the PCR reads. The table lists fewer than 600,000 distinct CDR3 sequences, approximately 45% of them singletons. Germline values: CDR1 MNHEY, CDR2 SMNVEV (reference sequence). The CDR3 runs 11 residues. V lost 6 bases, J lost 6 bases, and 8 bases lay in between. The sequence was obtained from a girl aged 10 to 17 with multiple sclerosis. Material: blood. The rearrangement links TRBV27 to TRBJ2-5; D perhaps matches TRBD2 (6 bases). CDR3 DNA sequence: TGTGCCAGCAGGGGGGGAAAGACCCAGTACTTC. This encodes CASRGGKTQYF.